The 26 T cell receptor beta chains below all came from one sample that was sequenced in a study of metastatic and nonmetastatic thyroid tumors. All patients were untreated before thyroid surgery. TCRdb re-clonotyped the PCR reads through MiXCR. The profile shows 25,000 to 35,000 clones, 11% of them singletons. Sequencing was performed on blood. These receptors all stem from a female donor with papillary thyroid cancer or a benign thyroid nodule (not recorded which). Some clones in this sample may be carry-over from other donors' samples.

There are many counts of this clone. The chain joins TRBV20-1 to TRBJ2-5, with D unclear. V was clipped by 2 bases and J by 4 bases, with 8 bases between them. Germline values: CDR1 DFQATT, CDR2 SNEGSKA (reference sequence). The CDR3 extends over 12 amino acids. CDR3 DNA sequence: TGCAGTGCTAGAAATAACCCAGAGACCCAGTACTTC. It is translated as CSARNNPETQYF.

This clone was detected ten times or more. This chain joins TRBV5-1 and TRBJ2-6, with unresolved D. V was cut by 4 bases and J by 2 bases, with 13 bases left in between. Germline CDR1 SGHRS, CDR2 YFSETQ. The CDR3 runs to 16 residues. The CDR3: CASSLYGGTGANVLTF. Here the CDR3 DNA reads TGCGCCAGCAGCCTCTACGGTGGGACTGGGGCCAACGTCCTGACTTTC.

This sequence joins TRBV28 and TRBJ2-7, with no clear D. This CDR3 has 12 residues. Per the germline V gene, CDR1 is MDHEN and CDR2 is SYDVKM. The V end lost 6 bases, the J end lost 1 base, and 7 bases lay between the germline ends. The DNA for the CDR3 is TGTGCCAGCAGGGCCGGTTCCTACGAGCAGTACTTC. It is translated as CASRAGSYEQYF.

A few counts support this clone. The V gene is TRBV7-9, the J gene TRBJ1-3; D not resolved. The CDR3 covers 14 residues. Germline CDR1 SEHNR, CDR2 FQNEAQ (reference sequence). V gave up 1 base and J gave up 4 bases, with 8 bases separating them. The CDR3: CASSLDPAGNTIYF. As DNA, the CDR3 is TGTGCCAGCAGCTTAGATCCTGCCGGAAACACCATATATTTT.

This clone occurred many times. One end of the junction does not line up with germline, which may come from a read error. The chain employs TRBV19 and TRBJ1-3; no firm D call. The CDR3 is 14 amino acids. In germline, CDR1 is LNHDA, CDR2 SQIVND (reference sequence). This CDR3 reads CASSTRNSGNTIHF. In DNA form, the CDR3 reads TGTGCCAGTAGTACCCGAAACTCTGGAAACACCATACATTTT. The full variable domain, rest sourced from reference TRBV19 and TRBJ1-3, is DGGITQSPKYLFRKEGQNVTLSCEQNLNHDAMYWYRQDPGQGLRLIYYSQIVNDFQKGDIAEGYSVSREKKESFPLTVTSAQKNPTAFYLCASSTRNSGNTIHFGEGSWLTVV.

This clone was seen repeatedly, ten times or more. The chain combines TRBV4-3 with TRBJ2-3; 15 bases line up with TRBD2. CDR3 length: 16 amino acids. V was clipped by 5 bases and J by 6 bases; unmatched bases: 6. Looked up from germline, CDR1 is LGHNA and CDR2 is YSLEER. In nucleotides, the CDR3 is TGCGCCAGCAGCGATGGGACTAGCGGGAGGACGGATACGCAGTATTTT. Translated: CASSDGTSGRTDTQYF.

A word on this clone: One end of the junction varies from germline; a read error may be responsible. The gene calls are TRBV6-1 and TRBJ1-2; D gene ambiguous. This CDR3 is built from 14 residues. Per the germline V gene, CDR1 is MNHNS and CDR2 is SASEGT. CDR3 amino acids: CASTEIRGNYGYTF. CDR3 in DNA: TGTGCCAGCACTGAAATCCGGGGTAACTATGGCTACACCTTC.

This clone has a count of ten or more. V gene TRBV7-2 combines with J gene TRBJ1-2, with 9 bases identical to TRBD1. From germline, CDR1 is SGHTA and CDR2 FQGNSA. V gave up 7 bases and J gave up 6 bases; unmatched junction bases: 6. The CDR3 has 13 residues. In DNA, the CDR3 is TGTGCCAGCACCGCTGACAGGGGGAATGGCTACACCTTC. Its translation: CASTADRGNGYTF.

This clone came up a few times. CDR3 amino acids: CASSLQGRTEAFF. The CDR3 DNA reads TGTGCCAGCAGCTTACAGGGGAGGACTGAAGCTTTCTTT. The V gene is TRBV7-8, the J gene TRBJ1-1; D is perhaps TRBD1 (6 bases). CDR1 is SGHVS, CDR2 FQNEAQ, per germline. The V gene lost 2 bases and the J gene lost 5 bases, with 9 bases spanning the gap. This CDR3 contains 13 residues.

This clone was counted many times. This chain joins TRBV5-1 and TRBJ1-2; possible D gene TRBD1, 5 bases. Trimming stripped 1 base from V and 3 bases from J, with 10 bases between. From germline, CDR1 is SGHRS and CDR2 YFSETQ. The CDR3 is made up of 14 amino acids. The CDR3 loop reads CASSLMGEDYGYTF. CDR3 in DNA: TGCGCCAGCAGCTTGATGGGGGAGGACTATGGCTACACCTTC.

This clone is deemed medium-sized. The V call is TRBV6-2 or TRBV6-3, the J call TRBJ2-2; 7 positions agree with TRBD1. The CDR3 consists of 14 residues. V gave up 10 bases and J gave up 4 bases; unmatched junction bases: 9. Germline CDR1 MNHEY, CDR2 SVGEGT. CDR3 DNA: TGTGCCACCAAGAGATCAGGGGGCACCGGGGAGCTGTTTTTT. Protein sequence: CATKRSGGTGELFF.

This clone was seen ten or more times. This chain links TRBV18 with TRBJ2-1; D perhaps matches TRBD2 (6 bases). Germline-derived CDR1 and CDR2 are KGHSH and LQKENI. The CDR3 length is 14 residues. The V end was cut by 2 bases, the J end by 9 bases, with 14 bases between. CDR3 DNA sequence: TGTGCCAGCTCACCAAGAGGGCGGGGCAGTGAGCAGTTCTTC. This translates into CASSPRGRGSEQFF.

This clone was detected ten times or more. The genes are TRBV12-3 or TRBV12-4 and TRBJ2-7; D is unclear. Trimming took off 3 bases at V and 0 bases at J, with 6 bases between the two ends. There are 13 residues in the CDR3. The CDR3 here is CASSFADSYEQYF. For the CDR3, the DNA is TGTGCCAGCAGTTTCGCGGACTCCTACGAGCAGTACTTC.

This clone was counted at least ten times. The gene calls are TRBV19 and TRBJ2-1; 10 bases agree with TRBD2. The CDR3 has 15 amino acids. Looked up from germline, CDR1 is LNHDA and CDR2 is SQIVND (reference sequence). V was pared by 5 bases and J by 6 bases, with 7 bases of the junction left unmatched. The CDR3 bases are TGTGCCAGTAGTCTAGCGGGAGCGGCACCCAATGAGCAGTTCTTC. Its translation is CASSLAGAAPNEQFF.

The chain joins TRBV5-4 to TRBJ2-5; 9 bases are shared with TRBD1. Germline values: CDR1 SGHNT, CDR2 YYREEE (reference sequence). The CDR3 extends over 15 amino acids. Germline trimming cut 0 bases from V and 7 bases from J; bases unmatched to any gene: 7. CDR3 nucleotide sequence: TGTGCCAGCAGCTTGGGCGGGACAGGGACCGGGACCCAGTACTTC. The encoded protein is CASSLGGTGTGTQYF. The complete variable domain, with remaining parts taken from reference TRBV5-4 and TRBJ2-5, reads ETGVTQSPTHLIKTRGQQVTLRCSSQSGHNTVSWYQQALGQGPQFIFQYYREEENGRGNFPPRFSGLQFPNYSSELNVNALELDDSALYLCASSLGGTGTGTQYFGPGTRLLVL.

As regards this clone: This may be a read error, as it is one base from a much larger clone. V is TRBV20-1 and J is TRBJ2-4, with D unresolved. Looked up from germline, CDR1 is DFQATT and CDR2 is SNEGSKA (reference sequence). The CDR3 extends over 14 amino acids. CDR3 protein: CSVPSFDGENIQCF. As DNA, the CDR3 is TGCAGTGTCCCAAGTTTCGACGGAGAAAACATTCAGTGCTTC.

This clone was recorded at least ten times. A much larger clonotype is one base distant, so this may be a read error. The identical CDR3 is also encoded by other nucleotide sequences in the sample. The chain is built from TRBV4-1 and TRBJ2-7, with a possible D match to TRBD1 (5 bases). CDR1 is MGHRA and CDR2 is YSYEKL in the germline V gene. Trimming removed 1 base at V and 0 bases at J, with 16 bases between. CDR3 size: 17 residues. CDR3 nucleotide sequence: TGCGCCAGCAGCCAAGTGTCGCAGGGTAGGAGCTCCTACGAGCAGTACTTC. Amino acid sequence: CASSQVSQGRSSYEQYF.

Ten or more counts support this clone. The chain employs TRBV2 and TRBJ2-7; no reliable D call. The germline V gene has CDR1 SNHLY and CDR2 FYNNEI. V lost 2 bases and J 0 bases, leaving 8 bases between the germline ends. The CDR3 is 14 amino acids. The CDR3, as DNA: TGTGCCAGCAGTGAACAAGGGCTCTCCTACGAGCAGTACTTC. Encoded protein: CASSEQGLSYEQYF.

This clone appeared many times. V is TRBV6-2 or TRBV6-3 and J is TRBJ2-5; 8 nucleotides align to TRBD2. Germline V gives CDR1 MNHEY, CDR2 SVGEGT. CDR3 length: 16 residues. Trimming took 7 bases from V and 7 from J; bases not matched to a gene: 17. DNA for the CDR3: TGTGCCAGCACCCCCGGACTAGCTGCAAGGCTAGGGACCCAGTACTTC. Translated: CASTPGLAARLGTQYF.

Only a few counts were recorded for this clone. The J gene is TRBJ1-1, the V gene TRBV28; D possibly corresponds to TRBD1 (6 bases). The germline V gene has CDR1 MDHEN and CDR2 SYDVKM. Trimming shortened V by 8 bases and J by 2 bases, and 18 bases separated the two germline ends. The CDR3 spans 15 residues. DNA for the CDR3: TGTGCCAGCTCCGAAATGAACAGGGAAAACACTGAAGCTTTCTTT. Protein product: CASSEMNRENTEAFF.

There are many counts of this clone. This chain joins TRBV6-1 and TRBJ1-5; D is unclear. CDR1 and CDR2 from the germline V gene are MNHNS and SASEGT. The CDR3 runs to 15 residues. V was shortened by 3 bases and J by 1 base, with 10 bases between the two germline ends. CDR3 region: CASSDRAGSNQPQHF. In DNA form, the CDR3 reads TGTGCCAGCAGTGATAGGGCAGGAAGCAATCAGCCCCAGCATTTT.

This clone was counted ten times or more. The rearrangement uses TRBV4-2 and TRBJ2-7; D is undetermined. The CDR3 totals 14 residues. Per the germline V gene, CDR1 is LGHNA and CDR2 is YNFKEQ. V gave up 1 base and J gave up 3 bases, with 10 bases separating them. CDR3 residues: CASSQGTQFYEQYF. In DNA, the CDR3 is TGTGCCAGCAGCCAAGGTACACAATTCTACGAGCAGTACTTC.

The V gene is TRBV6-1, the J gene TRBJ2-7; D is unclear. This CDR3 has 15 amino acids. V shed 0 bases and J shed 0 bases, with 9 bases lying between them. Germline values: CDR1 MNHNS, CDR2 SASEGT. The CDR3 loop is CASSEASDGSYEQYF. The DNA for the CDR3 is TGTGCCAGCAGTGAAGCGTCGGATGGCTCCTACGAGCAGTACTTC.

The sample holds a few counts of this clone. The CDR3 nucleotides are TGTGCCAGCAGTTTTTTGGTCGGAGGGAATCAGCCCCAGCATTTT. This gives the protein CASSFLVGGNQPQHF. The chain links TRBV28 to TRBJ1-5, with D unresolved. CDR3 size: 15 residues. From germline, CDR1 is MDHEN and CDR2 SYDVKM. V lost 3 bases and J 4 bases, leaving 13 bases between the germline ends.

On this clone itself: The conserved phenylalanine or tryptophan normally closing the CDR3 is absent here, so this likely arose from a read error. V is TRBV11-2 and J is TRBJ2-5; D might be TRBD1 or TRBD2, each matching 5 bases. The CDR3 covers 20 residues. V was trimmed by 5 bases and J by 2 bases, leaving 30 bases between them. In germline, CDR1 is SGHAT, CDR2 FQNNGV. The CDR3, as DNA: TGTGCCAGCAGCCCTACGGTGCCGTTCTCCCCATCCGGGGCACAAGAGACCCAGTACTAC. Translation: CASSPTVPFSPSGAQETQYY.

In the case of this clone: The junction shows a germline mismatch at one end, possibly a read error. The rearrangement uses TRBV12-3 or TRBV12-4 and TRBJ1-1; a possible D gene is TRBD1 (5 bases). CDR3 length: 17 amino acids. CDR3 coding DNA: TGTGCCAGCAGTCCCCGGGGCAGGGATTATCTGAACACTGGAGCTTTCTTT. This encodes CASSPRGRDYLNTGAFF.